The 26 T cell receptor beta chains presented below share a single source sample, sequenced in a study of cytomegalovirus exposure and HLA in healthy donors. Here immunoSEQ multiplex PCR was the method, and the copy in TCRdb shows in-frame clones only, minus some. The data show fewer than 250,000 clones, with roughly 88% seen just once and around 1.6% held by the top ten. Material for sequencing was PBMCs. The source of these receptors is a woman between 18 and 29 years old in good health and CMV-seronegative.

The chain is built from TRBV11-2 and TRBJ1-1; D remains ambiguous. Trimming pared 0 bases from V and 2 bases from J, leaving 13 bases between. The CDR3 extends over 16 amino acids. Germline CDR1 SGHAT, CDR2 FQNNGV. The CDR3 sequence is CASSLEWRQRNTEAFF. CDR3 in DNA: TGTGCCAGCAGCTTAGAGTGGCGACAACGAAACACTGAAGCTTTCTTT.

V and J are TRBV5-6 and TRBJ2-7; 8 nucleotides agree with TRBD1. Per germline, CDR1 SGHDT and CDR2 YYEEEE. With 0 bases clipped from V and 2 bases from J, the junction kept 1 base outside the gene matches. The CDR3 extends over 14 amino acids. CDR3 coding DNA: TGTGCCAGCAGCTTGGGGACAGGGCCCTACGAGCAGTACTTC. Translated: CASSLGTGPYEQYF.

The chain is built from TRBV6-1 and TRBJ2-1; 9 bases agree with TRBD1. After removal of 4 bases from V and 6 bases from J, the junction contained 7 bases not matched to a gene. CDR3 length equals 15 residues. CDR1 is MNHNS, CDR2 SASEGT, per germline. The CDR3 here is CASSAQGQGVNEQFF. The DNA of the CDR3 is TGTGCCAGCAGTGCCCAGGGACAGGGAGTCAATGAGCAGTTCTTC.

This clone has only one observation. The gene calls are TRBV27 and TRBJ1-1; D not certain. Per germline, CDR1 MNHEY and CDR2 SMNVEV (reference sequence). The CDR3 extends over 11 amino acids. V lost 3 bases and J 5 bases, leaving 4 bases between the germline ends. For the CDR3, the DNA is TGTGCCAGCAGTTTCGGGACTGAAGCTTTCTTT. It specifies CASSFGTEAFF.

This chain joins TRBV6-5 and TRBJ1-2; no definite D call. Trimming stripped 0 bases from V and 5 bases from J, with 10 bases between. This CDR3 comprises 14 residues. Germline V gene sequence: CDR1 MNHEY, CDR2 SVGAGI. This CDR3 reads CASSYSLVPYGYTF. The CDR3 region has the DNA TGTGCCAGCAGTTACTCGTTAGTTCCATATGGCTACACCTTC.

This sequence joins TRBV9 and TRBJ2-2; D is perhaps TRBD1 (6 bases). The CDR3 covers 14 residues. The V end lost 1 base, the J end lost 8 bases, and 12 bases lay between the germline ends. CDR1 is SGDLS and CDR2 is YYNGEE in the germline V gene. CDR3 sequence (DNA): TGTGCCAGCAGCGTAAGAACAGGGCATGGGGAGCTGTTTTTT. Protein: CASSVRTGHGELFF.

V is TRBV5-4 and J is TRBJ2-3; 8 bases map to TRBD1. After removal of 5 bases from V and 5 bases from J, the junction contained 10 bases not matched to a gene. The germline gives CDR1 SGHNT, CDR2 YYREEE (reference sequence). The CDR3 is 15 residues long. The CDR3 region has the DNA TGTGCCAGCAGTTCCCATGGACAGGGTAAAGATACGCAGTATTTT. Its translation: CASSSHGQGKDTQYF.

The chain employs TRBV6-1 and TRBJ2-7; tentative D call: TRBD2 (6 bases). Trimming left V 10 bases short and J 1 base short, with 20 bases between. Looked up from germline, CDR1 is MNHNS and CDR2 is SASEGT. The CDR3 runs 15 residues. The CDR3: CATLTSLSRSYEQYF. The DNA of the CDR3 is TGTGCCACCCTCACTAGCCTTTCAAGATCCTACGAGCAGTACTTC.

The chain recombines TRBV18 with TRBJ1-2, with 7 bases aligning to TRBD1. The J segment lost 4 bases and the V segment lost 3 bases, leaving 8 bases of the junction unmatched. Looked up from germline, CDR1 is KGHSH and CDR2 is LQKENI. This CDR3 contains 15 residues. The CDR3 coding sequence is TGTGCCAGCTCACCGGGGACAGTCCAGGCCTATGGCTACACCTTC. It is translated as CASSPGTVQAYGYTF.

CDR3 sequence (DNA): TGTGCCAGCACCTCCTCGACAGGGGGGTCTGACGAGCAGTACTTC. It encodes CASTSSTGGSDEQYF. The genes are TRBV6-1 and TRBJ2-7, with 9 bases fitting TRBD1. V shed 7 bases, J shed 5 bases, and the junction held 12 bases outside the gene matches. CDR3 size: 15 residues. Germline V CDR1 and CDR2: MNHNS, SASEGT.

The chain employs TRBV19 and TRBJ2-1; no definite D call. The CDR3 is 14 residues long. Trimming left V 1 base short and J 4 bases short, with 8 bases between. The germline CDR1 and CDR2 sequences are LNHDA and SQIVND (reference sequence). CDR3 residues: CASSIGLEYNEQFF. The CDR3, as DNA: TGTGCCAGTAGTATAGGACTCGAATACAATGAGCAGTTCTTC.

The chain joins TRBV6-1 to TRBJ1-5; no reliable D call. This CDR3 is 15 amino acids long. The germline gives CDR1 MNHNS, CDR2 SASEGT. Trimming cost V 6 bases and J 6 bases, with 18 bases left between them. The CDR3 loop reads CASSVTRVNSQPQHF. The CDR3 DNA follows: TGTGCCAGCAGCGTGACGCGGGTTAATAGTCAGCCCCAGCATTTT.

The chain is built from TRBV9 and TRBJ2-1, with 11 bases identical to TRBD2. This CDR3 region has 19 residues. CDR1 and CDR2 (germline): SGDLS, YYNGEE. V trimming: 0 bases; J trimming: 0 bases; junction bases outside the gene matches: 8. The CDR3 is CASSVDPTSGVSSYNEQFF. The CDR3 nucleotides read TGTGCCAGCAGCGTAGACCCGACTAGCGGGGTCAGCTCCTACAATGAGCAGTTCTTC.

V and J are TRBV19 and TRBJ1-2, with D hard to call. Trimming left V 4 bases short and J 6 bases short, with 15 bases between. In germline, CDR1 is LNHDA, CDR2 SQIVND (reference sequence). The CDR3 has 14 residues. CDR3 protein: CASSTENPYHGYTF. Here the CDR3 DNA reads TGTGCCAGTAGTACGGAGAACCCATACCATGGCTACACCTTC.

The rearrangement links TRBV7-2 to TRBJ1-1; perhaps TRBD1 as D (6 bases). There are 14 residues in the CDR3. V gave up 5 bases and J gave up 6 bases, with 16 bases separating them. Germline CDR1 and CDR2: SGHTA and FQGNSA. The CDR3 sequence is CASSLGHRVAEAFF. The CDR3, as DNA: TGTGCCAGCAGCCTGGGACATAGAGTTGCTGAAGCTTTCTTT.

The V call is TRBV29-1, the J call TRBJ2-4; TRBD2 agrees at 8 bases. This CDR3 has 13 residues. CDR1 and CDR2 from the germline V gene are SQVTM and ANQGSEA. Trimming removed 7 bases from V and 3 bases from J; junction bases left unmatched: 5. This CDR3 reads CSATGTSKNIQYF. In DNA form, the CDR3 reads TGCAGCGCGACGGGGACTAGCAAAAACATTCAGTACTTC.

The V call is TRBV7-6, the J call TRBJ1-5; no firm D call. CDR3 length equals 15 residues. Germline V gene data show CDR1 as SGHVS and CDR2 as FNYEAQ. V lost 1 base and J 3 bases, leaving 10 bases between the germline ends. The CDR3 loop is CASSLVSGSNQPQHF. DNA for the CDR3: TGTGCCAGCAGCTTAGTGTCCGGTTCCAATCAGCCCCAGCATTTT.

The rearrangement uses TRBV9 and TRBJ2-7; D is possibly TRBD1 (5 bases). Germline CDR1 reads SGDLS; CDR2 reads YYNGEE. Trimming removed 4 bases from V and 1 base from J, with 15 bases in between. This CDR3 spans 15 amino acids. The chain's CDR3 is CASSPKGQGSYEQYF. CDR3 sequence (DNA): TGTGCCAGCAGCCCCAAGGGGCAGGGTTCCTACGAGCAGTACTTC.

This clone was seen a handful of times. The chain recombines TRBV19 with TRBJ2-5; TRBD1 agrees at 9 bases. Germline CDR1 and CDR2: LNHDA and SQIVND (reference sequence). The CDR3 loop spans 15 amino acids. V was clipped by 5 bases and J by 4 bases; unmatched bases: 8. The CDR3 loop reads CASSPQQGAGETQYF. The CDR3 nucleotides are TGTGCCAGTAGTCCGCAACAGGGGGCGGGAGAGACCCAGTACTTC.

The chain has TRBV9 and TRBJ2-7; D is unclear. The length of the CDR3 is 16 residues. Germline CDR1 reads SGDLS; CDR2 reads YYNGEE. Trimming stripped 0 bases from V and 0 bases from J, with 13 bases between. The CDR3 protein is CASSVVPTSDSYEQYF. CDR3 DNA: TGTGCCAGCAGCGTAGTGCCCACCTCAGACTCCTACGAGCAGTACTTC.

This chain joins TRBV18 and TRBJ1-5; TRBD1 matches at 7 bases. Germline CDR1 KGHSH, CDR2 LQKENI. The J segment lost 4 bases and the V segment lost 3 bases, leaving 9 bases of the junction unmatched. The CDR3 length is 16 residues. This CDR3 reads CASSPTGTAKNQPQHF. The CDR3 DNA reads TGTGCCAGCTCACCGACCGGGACAGCCAAAAATCAGCCCCAGCATTTT.

This sequence joins TRBV30 and TRBJ2-5, with 9 bases fitting TRBD2. In germline, CDR1 is GTSNPN, CDR2 SVGIG (reference sequence). V shed 5 bases, J shed 2 bases, and the junction held 6 bases outside the gene matches. The CDR3 is 14 amino acids. The CDR3 protein is CAWERGATQETQYF. The CDR3 DNA reads as TGTGCCTGGGAGCGGGGGGCTACGCAAGAGACCCAGTACTTC.

This clone was seen a handful of times. V is TRBV19 and J is TRBJ2-7; D gene uncertain. Germline CDR1 is LNHDA and CDR2 is SQIVND (reference sequence). This CDR3 is 13 amino acids long. V was trimmed by 3 bases and J by 4 bases, leaving 10 bases between them. In DNA form, the CDR3 reads TGTGCCAGTAGTATCGACACCACATACGAGCAGTACTTC. The encoded protein is CASSIDTTYEQYF.

The V and J genes are TRBV19 and TRBJ1-2, with TRBD1 as a possible D gene (5 bases). This CDR3 is built from 15 residues. Germline CDR1 is LNHDA and CDR2 is SQIVND (reference sequence). Trimming cost V 6 bases and J 1 base, with 15 bases left between them. The CDR3 sequence is CASSSDSPLNYGYTF. The CDR3 nucleotides read TGTGCCAGTAGCTCAGACAGCCCTCTTAACTATGGCTACACCTTC.

The chain couples TRBV6-5 to TRBJ2-5; the match to TRBD2 covers 13 bases. CDR3 length: 15 amino acids. The germline V gene has CDR1 MNHEY and CDR2 SVGAGI. V shed 5 bases and J 2 bases; nucleotides not matched to a gene: 2. CDR3 DNA sequence: TGTGCCAGCAGTGGGACTAGCGGGACTCAAGAGACCCAGTACTTC. Protein: CASSGTSGTQETQYF.

This chain links TRBV5-1 with TRBJ1-5; no clear D gene. The CDR3 length is 16 residues. Germline V gene lookup returns CDR1 SGHRS and CDR2 YFSETQ. V lost 3 bases and J 5 bases, leaving 18 bases between the germline ends. CDR3 sequence reads: CASSYKGWRAYQPQHF. The CDR3 region has the DNA TGCGCCAGCAGCTACAAGGGCTGGAGGGCTTATCAGCCCCAGCATTTT.